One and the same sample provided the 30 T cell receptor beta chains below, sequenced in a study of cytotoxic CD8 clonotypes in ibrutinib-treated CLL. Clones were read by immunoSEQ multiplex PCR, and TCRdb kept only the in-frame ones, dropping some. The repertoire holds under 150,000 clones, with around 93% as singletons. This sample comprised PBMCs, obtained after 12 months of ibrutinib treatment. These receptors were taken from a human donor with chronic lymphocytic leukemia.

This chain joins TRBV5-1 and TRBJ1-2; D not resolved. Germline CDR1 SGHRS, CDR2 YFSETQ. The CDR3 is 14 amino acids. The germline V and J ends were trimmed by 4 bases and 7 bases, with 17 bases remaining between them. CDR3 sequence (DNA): TGCGCCAGCAGCGGGAGAACCTTTGACGGTGGCTACACCTTC. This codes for CASSGRTFDGGYTF.

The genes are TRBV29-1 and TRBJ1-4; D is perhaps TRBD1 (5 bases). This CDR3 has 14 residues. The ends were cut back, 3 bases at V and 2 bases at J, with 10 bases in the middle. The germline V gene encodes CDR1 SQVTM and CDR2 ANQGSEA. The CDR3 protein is CSVEGGDTNEKLFF. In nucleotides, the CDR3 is TGCAGCGTTGAGGGCGGGGACACTAATGAAAAACTGTTTTTT.

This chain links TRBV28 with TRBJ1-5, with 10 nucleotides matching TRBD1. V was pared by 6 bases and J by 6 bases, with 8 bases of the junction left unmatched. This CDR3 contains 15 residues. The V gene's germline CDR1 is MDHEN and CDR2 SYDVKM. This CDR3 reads CASRIPGTGVQPQHF. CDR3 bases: TGTGCCAGCAGGATCCCCGGGACAGGGGTTCAGCCCCAGCATTTT.

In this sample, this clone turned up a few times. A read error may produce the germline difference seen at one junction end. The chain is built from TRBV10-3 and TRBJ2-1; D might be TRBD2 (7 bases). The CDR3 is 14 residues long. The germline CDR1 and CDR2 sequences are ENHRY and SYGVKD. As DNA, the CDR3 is TGTGCCATCAGTGGCGGGGGCTCCTACGATGAGCAGTTCTTC. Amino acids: CAISGGGSYDEQFF.

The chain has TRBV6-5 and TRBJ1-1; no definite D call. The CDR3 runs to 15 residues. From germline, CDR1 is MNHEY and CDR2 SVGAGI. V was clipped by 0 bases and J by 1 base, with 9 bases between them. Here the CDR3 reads CASSYSNAANTEAFF. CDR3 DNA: TGTGCCAGCAGTTACTCGAACGCAGCGAACACTGAAGCTTTCTTT.

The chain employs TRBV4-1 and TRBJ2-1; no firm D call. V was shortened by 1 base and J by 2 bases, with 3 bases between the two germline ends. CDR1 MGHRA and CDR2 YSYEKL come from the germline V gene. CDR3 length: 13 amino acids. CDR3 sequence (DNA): TGCGCCAGCAGCCAAGGGCCCTACAATGAGCAGTTCTTC. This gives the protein CASSQGPYNEQFF.

CDR3 sequence reads: CATTTGLARGYTF. Written as DNA, the CDR3 is TGTGCCACCACGACAGGCCTCGCGCGTGGCTACACCTTC. The J gene is TRBJ1-2, the V gene TRBV27, with a possible D match to TRBD1 (6 bases). CDR3 length equals 13 residues. Germline V CDR1 and CDR2: MNHEY, SMNVEV (reference sequence). The V gene lost 10 bases and the J gene lost 7 bases, with 19 bases spanning the gap.

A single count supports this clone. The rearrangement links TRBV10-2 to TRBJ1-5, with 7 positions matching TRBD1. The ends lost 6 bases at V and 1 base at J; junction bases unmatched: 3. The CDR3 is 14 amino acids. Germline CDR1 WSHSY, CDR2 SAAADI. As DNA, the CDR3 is TGCGCCAGCAGCGCGACAGGGAGCAATCAGCCCCAGCATTTT. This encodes CASSATGSNQPQHF.

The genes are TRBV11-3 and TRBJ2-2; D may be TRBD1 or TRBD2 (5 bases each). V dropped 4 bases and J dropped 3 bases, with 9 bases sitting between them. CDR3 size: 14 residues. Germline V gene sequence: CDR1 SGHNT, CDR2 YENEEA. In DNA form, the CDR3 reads TGTGCCAGCAGCTCGGGACCCCACACCGGGGAGCTGTTTTTT. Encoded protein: CASSSGPHTGELFF.

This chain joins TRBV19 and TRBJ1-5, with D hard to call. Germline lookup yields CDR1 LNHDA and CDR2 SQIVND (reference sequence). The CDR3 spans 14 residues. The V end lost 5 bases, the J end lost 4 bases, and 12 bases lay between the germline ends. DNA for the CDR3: TGTGCCAGTAGTTTCCCCGGCCCAAATCAGCCCCAGCATTTT. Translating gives CASSFPGPNQPQHF.

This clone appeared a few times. Here the CDR3 reads CASRSDRGLAEAFF. Here the CDR3 DNA reads TGTGCCAGCAGATCAGACAGGGGTTTGGCTGAAGCTTTCTTT. The chain couples TRBV6-4 to TRBJ1-1; 8 bases match TRBD1. This CDR3 spans 14 amino acids. The germline V gene encodes CDR1 MRHNA and CDR2 SNTAGT. Germline trimming cut 6 bases from V and 6 bases from J; bases unmatched to any gene: 9.

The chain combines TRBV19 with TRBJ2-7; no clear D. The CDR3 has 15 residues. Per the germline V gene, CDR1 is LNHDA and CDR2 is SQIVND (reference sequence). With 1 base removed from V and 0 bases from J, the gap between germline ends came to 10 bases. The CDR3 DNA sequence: TGTGCCAGTAGTATAGCTGGGCGCGGCTCCTACGAGCAGTACTTC. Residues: CASSIAGRGSYEQYF.

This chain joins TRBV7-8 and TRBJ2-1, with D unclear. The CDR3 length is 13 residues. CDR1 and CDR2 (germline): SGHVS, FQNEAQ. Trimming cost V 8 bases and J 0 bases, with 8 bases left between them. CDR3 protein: CASRRSSYNEQFF. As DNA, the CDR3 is TGTGCCAGCCGGCGGAGCTCCTACAATGAGCAGTTCTTC.

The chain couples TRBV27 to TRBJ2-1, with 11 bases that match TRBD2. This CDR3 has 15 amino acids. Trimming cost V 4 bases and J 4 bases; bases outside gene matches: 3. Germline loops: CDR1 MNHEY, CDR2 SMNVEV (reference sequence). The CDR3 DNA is TGTGCCAGCAGTTCCGTAGCGGGAGGGTACAATGAGCAGTTCTTC. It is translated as CASSSVAGGYNEQFF.

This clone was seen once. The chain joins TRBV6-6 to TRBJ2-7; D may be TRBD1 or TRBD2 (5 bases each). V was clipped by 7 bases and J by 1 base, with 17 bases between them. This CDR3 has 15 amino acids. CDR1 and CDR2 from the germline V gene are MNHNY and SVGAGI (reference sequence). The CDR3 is CASMWGTINSYEQYF. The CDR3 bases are TGTGCCAGCATGTGGGGGACCATCAATTCCTACGAGCAGTACTTC.

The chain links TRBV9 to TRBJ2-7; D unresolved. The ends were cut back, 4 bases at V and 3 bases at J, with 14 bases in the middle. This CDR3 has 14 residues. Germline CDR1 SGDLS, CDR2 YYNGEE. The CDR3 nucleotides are TGTGCCAGCAGCTCCCCCCCCTATATCTACGAGCAGTACTTC. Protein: CASSSPPYIYEQYF. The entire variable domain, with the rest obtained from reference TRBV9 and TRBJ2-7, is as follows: DSGVTQTPKHLITATGQRVTLRCSPRSGDLSVYWYQQSLDQGLQFLIQYYNGEERAKGNILERFSAQQFPDLHSELNLSSLELGDSALYFCASSSPPYIYEQYFGPGTRLTVT.

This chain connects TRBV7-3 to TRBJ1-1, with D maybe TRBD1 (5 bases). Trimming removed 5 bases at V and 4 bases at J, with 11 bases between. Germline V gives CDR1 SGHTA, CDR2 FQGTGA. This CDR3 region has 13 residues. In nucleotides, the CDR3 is TGTGCCAGCAGCCGGGACGAGGGCACTGAAGCTTTCTTT. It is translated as CASSRDEGTEAFF.

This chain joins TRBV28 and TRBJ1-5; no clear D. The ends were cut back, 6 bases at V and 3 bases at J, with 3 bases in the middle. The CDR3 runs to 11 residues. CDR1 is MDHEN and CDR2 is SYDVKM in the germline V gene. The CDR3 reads CASRNNQPQHF. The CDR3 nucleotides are TGTGCCAGCAGGAACAATCAGCCCCAGCATTTT.

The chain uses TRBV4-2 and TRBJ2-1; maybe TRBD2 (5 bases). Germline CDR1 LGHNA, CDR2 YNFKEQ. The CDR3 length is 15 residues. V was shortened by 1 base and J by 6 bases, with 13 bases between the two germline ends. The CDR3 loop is CASSQVGSSFNEQFF. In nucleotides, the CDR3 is TGTGCCAGCAGCCAAGTTGGCTCTAGCTTCAATGAGCAGTTCTTC.

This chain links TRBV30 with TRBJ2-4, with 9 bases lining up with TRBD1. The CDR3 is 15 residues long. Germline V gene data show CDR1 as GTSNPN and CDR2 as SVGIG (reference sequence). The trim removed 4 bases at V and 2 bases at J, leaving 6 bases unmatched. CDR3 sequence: CAWTRTGVTKNIQYF. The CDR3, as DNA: TGTGCCTGGACTCGGACAGGGGTAACCAAAAACATTCAGTACTTC.

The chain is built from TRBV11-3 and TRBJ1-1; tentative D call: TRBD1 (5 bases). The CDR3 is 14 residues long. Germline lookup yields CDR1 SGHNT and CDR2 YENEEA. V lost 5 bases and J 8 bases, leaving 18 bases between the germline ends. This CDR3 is CASSHGDRDPEAFF. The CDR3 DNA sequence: TGTGCCAGCAGCCACGGGGACCGTGACCCAGAAGCTTTCTTT.

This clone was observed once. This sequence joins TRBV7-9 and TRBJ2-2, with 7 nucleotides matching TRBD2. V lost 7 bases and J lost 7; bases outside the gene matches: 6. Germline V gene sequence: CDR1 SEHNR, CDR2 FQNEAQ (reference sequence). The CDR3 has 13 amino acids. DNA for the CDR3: TGTGCCAGCATCCGGCTAGCGGTCGGGGAGCTGTTTTTT. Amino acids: CASIRLAVGELFF.

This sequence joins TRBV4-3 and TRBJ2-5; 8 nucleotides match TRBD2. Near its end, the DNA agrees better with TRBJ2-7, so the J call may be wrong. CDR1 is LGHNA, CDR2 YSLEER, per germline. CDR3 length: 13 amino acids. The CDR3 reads CASSRGLAYEQYF. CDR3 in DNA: TGCGCCAGCAGCCGGGGACTAGCCTACGAGCAGTACTTC.

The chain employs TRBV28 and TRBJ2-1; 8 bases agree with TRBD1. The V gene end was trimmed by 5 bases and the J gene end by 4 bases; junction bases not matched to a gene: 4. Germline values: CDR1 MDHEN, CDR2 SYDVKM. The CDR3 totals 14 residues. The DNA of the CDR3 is TGTGCCAGCAGTAGGACAGGGTGGTACAATGAGCAGTTCTTC. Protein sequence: CASSRTGWYNEQFF.

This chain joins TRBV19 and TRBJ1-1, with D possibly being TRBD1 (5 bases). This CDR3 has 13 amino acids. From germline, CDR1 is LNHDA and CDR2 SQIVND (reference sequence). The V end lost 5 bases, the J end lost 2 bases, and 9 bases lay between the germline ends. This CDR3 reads CASSLQANTEAFF. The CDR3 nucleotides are TGTGCCAGTAGTCTACAGGCCAACACTGAAGCTTTCTTT.

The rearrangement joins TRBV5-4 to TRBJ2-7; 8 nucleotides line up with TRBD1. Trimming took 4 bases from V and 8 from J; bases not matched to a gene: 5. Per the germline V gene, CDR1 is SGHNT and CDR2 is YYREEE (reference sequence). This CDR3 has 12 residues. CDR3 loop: CASSTDRGQQYF. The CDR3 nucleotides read TGTGCCAGCAGCACCGACAGGGGCCAGCAGTACTTC.

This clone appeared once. CDR3 nucleotide sequence: TGTGCCAGTAGTCTGCTTGCGGGAGTACTAAATGAGCAGTTCTTC. Residues: CASSLLAGVLNEQFF. This chain joins TRBV19 and TRBJ2-1; 7 nucleotides match TRBD2. Germline CDR1 is LNHDA and CDR2 is SQIVND (reference sequence). Unmatched junction bases numbered 11, after V lost 5 bases and J lost 7 bases. The CDR3 covers 15 residues.

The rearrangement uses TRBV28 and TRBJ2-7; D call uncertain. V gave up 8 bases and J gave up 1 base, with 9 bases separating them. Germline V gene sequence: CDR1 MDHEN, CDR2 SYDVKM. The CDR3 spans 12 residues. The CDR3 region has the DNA TGTGCCAGCGGGGTAGAATCCTACGAGCAGTACTTC. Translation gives CASGVESYEQYF. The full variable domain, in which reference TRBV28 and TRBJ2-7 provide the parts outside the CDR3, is DVKVTQSSRYLVKRTGEKVFLECVQDMDHENMFWYRQDPGLGLRLIYFSYDVKMKEKGDIPEGYSVSREKKERFSLILESASTNQTSMYLCASGVESYEQYFGPGTRLTVT.

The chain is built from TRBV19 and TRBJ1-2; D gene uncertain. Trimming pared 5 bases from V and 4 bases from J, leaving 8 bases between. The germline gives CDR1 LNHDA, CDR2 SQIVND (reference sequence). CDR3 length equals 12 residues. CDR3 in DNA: TGTGCCAGTAGTCCAGGCAGCTATGGCTACACCTTC. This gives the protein CASSPGSYGYTF.

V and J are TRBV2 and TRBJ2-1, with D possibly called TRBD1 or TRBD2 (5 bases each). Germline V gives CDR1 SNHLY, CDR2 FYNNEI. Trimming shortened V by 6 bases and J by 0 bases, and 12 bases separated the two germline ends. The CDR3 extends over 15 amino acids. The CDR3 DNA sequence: TGTGCCAGCAGCGCCGGGACCATCTCCTACAATGAGCAGTTCTTC. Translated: CASSAGTISYNEQFF.